The clone carrying this T cell receptor (beta chain) was detected only once. The data stem from a study of blood T cell repertoires in COVID-19. CDR1 MGHDK and CDR2 SYGVNS come from the germline V gene. The CDR3 is 15 residues long. V shed 1 base and J 6 bases; nucleotides not matched to a gene: 6. The data were produced by immunoSEQ multiplex PCR, yet TCRdb's version contains in-frame clones alone and is incomplete. Of 290,000 or so clones listed, more than 80% are singletons. V is TRBV25-1 and J is TRBJ2-3; TRBD1 agrees at 8 bases. The sequenced material came from PBMCs or T cells enriched from blood (not recorded which). This TCR derives from a woman aged 25 to 45 who had recovered from COVID-19. CDR3 sequence (DNA): TGTGCCAGCAGTGAATCTGGACAGGGCGGGGATACGCAGTATTTT. It encodes CASSESGQGGDTQYF.